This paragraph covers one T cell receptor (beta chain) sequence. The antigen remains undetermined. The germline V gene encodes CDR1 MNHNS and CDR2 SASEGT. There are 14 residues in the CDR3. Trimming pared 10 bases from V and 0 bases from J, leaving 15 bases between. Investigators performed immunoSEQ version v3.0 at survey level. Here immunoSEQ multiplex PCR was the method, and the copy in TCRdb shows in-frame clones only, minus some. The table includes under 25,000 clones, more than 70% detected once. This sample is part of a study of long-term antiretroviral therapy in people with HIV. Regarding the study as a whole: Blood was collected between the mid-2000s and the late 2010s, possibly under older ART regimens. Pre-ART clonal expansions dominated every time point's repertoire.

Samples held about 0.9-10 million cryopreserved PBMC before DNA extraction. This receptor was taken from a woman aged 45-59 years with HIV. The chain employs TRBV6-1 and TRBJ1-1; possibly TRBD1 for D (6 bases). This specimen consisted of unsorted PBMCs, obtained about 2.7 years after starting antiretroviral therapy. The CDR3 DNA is TGTGCCATCATCTCTGGACAGATGAACACTGAAGCTTTCTTT. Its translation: CAIISGQMNTEAFF.